Listed below are T cell receptor beta chains from one sample, sequenced in a study of shared clonotypes between healthy human individuals. TCRdb's copy holds only in-frame clones and misses some; the assay was immunoSEQ multiplex PCR. The data contain over 800,000 clones, 80% to 95% of them seen just once; the ten biggest clones take up around 24%. The sample taken for sequencing was naive CD8+ T cells sorted from blood. These receptors were taken from a man under 40 in good health. Each CDR3 is given with its conserved first and last residue. Each record gives: D gene, V gene, clone size, J gene, CDR3 DNA, CDR3 protein. A D gene is named only where the DNA matches it firmly. Some rows have no size entry. The others give once, few or many, or a class for an expanded clone.

.	TRBV27	.	TRBJ1-1	TGTGCCAGTAGGGGGGCCCGAAACACTGAAGCTTTCTTT	CASRGARNTEAFF
.	TRBV5-1	.	TRBJ2-3	TGCGCCAGCAGCTTGGGAGGGGCGGCTTCAGATACGCAGTATTTT	CASSLGGAASDTQYF
.	TRBV27	once	TRBJ2-7	TGTGCCAGCAGTTTATATATATCCTACGAGCAGTACTTC	CASSLYISYEQYF
.	TRBV10-2	.	TRBJ2-1	TGCGCCAGCAGTGAGCTTAGGCAAGCGGACAATGAGCAGTTCTTC	CASSELRQADNEQFF
TRBD2	TRBV2	.	TRBJ2-2	TGTGCCAGCTGGGGTGGACTAGCGGAAACCAACACCGGGGAGCTGTTTTTT	CASWGGLAETNTGELFF
.	TRBV7-9	few	TRBJ1-2	TGTGCCAGCAGCTTAGCTGGTGGTGGCTACACCTTC	CASSLAGGGYTF
TRBD1	TRBV2	.	TRBJ2-7	TGTGCCAGCAGTGAAAGAGAAGGACAGGGTACCTACGAGCAGTACTTC	CASSEREGQGTYEQYF
TRBD2	TRBV19	once	TRBJ2-1	TGTGCCAGTAGTATAGTAGCGGGAGGAGGTTACAATGAGCAGTTCTTC	CASSIVAGGGYNEQFF
TRBD2	TRBV6-5	.	TRBJ2-7	TGTGCCAGCAGTTACAGCGGGAGCTACGAGCAGTACTTC	CASSYSGSYEQYF
TRBD1	TRBV7-8	.	TRBJ2-7	TGTGCCAGCAGGGGGACAGGGGCGGGGGAGCAGTACTTC	CASRGTGAGEQYF
.	TRBV7-6	.	TRBJ1-1	TGTGCCAGCAGCTTAGTGGGACTTTCTTCCTTGGGGACTGAAGCTTTCTTT	CASSLVGLSSLGTEAFF
.	TRBV9	.	TRBJ2-1	TGTGCCAGCAGCGTAGCGTCCTTGAACAATGAGCAGTTCTTC	CASSVASLNNEQFF
.	TRBV6-5	.	TRBJ2-1	TGTGCCAGCAGACCAACCTCGGGAGACGAGCAGTTCTTC	CASRPTSGDEQFF
TRBD1	TRBV15	.	TRBJ2-1	TGTGCCACCAGCAGAATCCCTCCCCACGACAGGGGGCAAGATGATGAGCAGTTCTTC	CATSRIPPHDRGQDDEQFF
.	TRBV7-3	.	TRBJ2-2	TGTGCCAGCAGCTTAACCCTGGGGAACCCTGTACAGTTCGCGAACACCGGGGAGCTGTTTTTT	CASSLTLGNPVQFANTGELFF
TRBD2	TRBV19	.	TRBJ2-7	TGTGCCAGTAGTGTGACTAGCATGAGTATCTACGAGCAGTACTTC	CASSVTSMSIYEQYF
.	TRBV29-1	.	TRBJ1-1	TGCAGCGTTGAAGCCGGACACCTAGTAGGAGCTTTCTTT	CSVEAGHLVGAFF
TRBD1	TRBV28	.	TRBJ2-1	TGTGCCACCCGATTCGGGACAGGGGTCAACAATGAGCAGTTCTTC	CATRFGTGVNNEQFF
TRBD1	TRBV27	once	TRBJ1-5	TGTGCCAGCAGTCCGGCCGACTCTGTGGTGACAGGGCGTCAGCCCCAGCATTTT	CASSPADSVVTGRQPQHF
.	TRBV5-4	once	TRBJ2-2	TGTGCCAGCAGAACCGGGAACTCCTCTCCCGGGGAGCTGTTTTTT	CASRTGNSSPGELFF
.	TRBV7-9	.	TRBJ1-1	TGTGCCAGCAGCCACCCGCCGGGGTTT	CASSHPPGF
TRBD2	TRBV7-9	once	TRBJ2-7	TGTGCCAGCACCCCGGTGACTAGCGGTTACGAGCAGTACTTC	CASTPVTSGYEQYF
TRBD2	TRBV13	.	TRBJ2-7	TGTGCCAGCAGCTTAGAACGTGGCGGGAGCTCCTACGAGCAGTACTTC	CASSLERGGSSYEQYF
.	TRBV20-1	.	TRBJ2-7	TGCAGTGCTAGAGTTGATTACGAGCAGTACTTC	CSARVDYEQYF
.	TRBV9	.	TRBJ2-3	TGTGCCAGCAGCGTCCCACCATCCATGACAGGAGCTTTGGATACGCAGTATTTT	CASSVPPSMTGALDTQYF
.	TRBV5-1	.	TRBJ2-1	TGCGCAACGAAACAGGGTAACAATGAGCAGTTCTTC	CATKQGNNEQFF
.	TRBV27	.	TRBJ1-3	TGTGCCAGCAGTTTGGGTGTCTCTGGAAACACCATATATTTT	CASSLGVSGNTIYF
.	TRBV27	.	TRBJ2-1	TGTGCCAGCAGTTTAAGGGACCGAAAGGGCAATGAGCAGTTCTTC	CASSLRDRKGNEQFF
.	TRBV2	.	TRBJ2-1	TGTGCCAGCAGATCAGGGGGGGAAAACAATGAGCAGTTCTTC	CASRSGGENNEQFF
.	TRBV29-1	.	TRBJ1-2	TGCAGCGTTGATTGGGGGGCGCCGTATGGCTACACCTTC	CSVDWGAPYGYTF
.	TRBV5-5	.	TRBJ2-7	TGTGCCAGCAGCTTGGCTGTTCGGGGGCTCGACGAGCAGTACTTC	CASSLAVRGLDEQYF
.	TRBV10-3	.	TRBJ1-5	TGTGCCATCAGCCCGGGGGAGTCAAATCAGCCCCAGCATTTT	CAISPGESNQPQHF
.	TRBV27	.	TRBJ2-5	TGTGCCAGCAGGAAACGGAGCGGAAAGGGGGAGACCCAGTACTTC	CASRKRSGKGETQYF
TRBD2	TRBV9	.	TRBJ2-3	TGTGCCAGCAGCGTATACGGGACTAGGGGAGGAGATACGCAGTATTTT	CASSVYGTRGGDTQYF
.	TRBV5-1	.	TRBJ2-3	TGCGCCAGCAGCTTGGTGGGCACCACAGATACGCAGTATTTT	CASSLVGTTDTQYF
TRBD2	TRBV11-3	.	TRBJ2-3	TGTGCCAGCAGCTTGGACATTGACGGGAGGGACTCAGATACGCAGTATTTT	CASSLDIDGRDSDTQYF
TRBD1	TRBV4-3	.	TRBJ2-5	TGCGCCAGCAGCCAAGCGGAAGGACAGGGCCAAGAGACCCAGTACTTC	CASSQAEGQGQETQYF
.	TRBV28	.	TRBJ1-1	TGTGCCAGCAGTTTATCCTTCATGAACACTGAAGCTTTCTTT	CASSLSFMNTEAFF
.	TRBV6-6	.	TRBJ2-7	TGTGCCAGCAGTTCAGACAAACGGAACGAGCAGTACTTC	CASSSDKRNEQYF
TRBD2	TRBV28	.	TRBJ2-7	TGTGCCAGCGGGCGCCTGGGACTAGCGGCACTCTACGAGCAGTACTTC	CASGRLGLAALYEQYF
.	TRBV28	few	TRBJ1-1	TGTGCCAGCAGTTTATGGTTCGGTGAAGCTTTCTTT	CASSLWFGEAFF
.	TRBV19	.	TRBJ2-1	TGTGCCAGTAGTATAACACACAATGAGCAGTTCTTC	CASSITHNEQFF
.	TRBV2	.	TRBJ2-7	TGTGCCAGCAGGGGTAGGCCCTACGAGCAGTACTTC	CASRGRPYEQYF
.	TRBV18	.	TRBJ1-5	TGTGCCAGCTCACCCTACTCGATACAGGGTGGGAATCAGCCCCAGCATTTT	CASSPYSIQGGNQPQHF
.	TRBV7-8	.	TRBJ2-5	TGTGCCAGCAGTTCCATTGCAGGGGCCCGAGAGACCCAGTACTTC	CASSSIAGARETQYF
.	TRBV30	.	TRBJ2-1	TGTGCCTGGACCCTGGACAGTTCCAATGAGCAGTTCTTC	CAWTLDSSNEQFF
.	TRBV4-1	.	TRBJ1-5	TGCGCCAGCAGCCCGGACATTTCGTATCAGCCCCAGCATTTT	CASSPDISYQPQHF
.	TRBV10-3	few	TRBJ2-1	TGTGCCATCGGTGGTAGGGGAGGCGATGAGCAGTTCTTC	CAIGGRGGDEQFF
.	TRBV19	.	TRBJ2-1	TGTGCCAGTAGTCCCCCGTTCATTAGTCTCGATGAGCAGTTCTTC	CASSPPFISLDEQFF
.	TRBV6-1	once	TRBJ1-5	TGTGCCAGCAGTGCCCCTCTACGAGGTTCGGGGAATCAGCCCCAGCATTTT	CASSAPLRGSGNQPQHF
TRBD2	TRBV10-3	.	TRBJ2-3	TGTGCCATCAGTGAGTCTAGGGGACTAGCATCAGATACGCAGTATTTT	CAISESRGLASDTQYF
TRBD1	TRBV11-2	once	TRBJ2-5	TGTGCCAGCAGCTTAGGATACAGGGGGCGAGAGACCCAGTACTTC	CASSLGYRGRETQYF
TRBD1	TRBV6-1	once	TRBJ2-7	TGTGCCAGCAGCTACCGGGACAGGTACTACGAGCAGTACTTC	CASSYRDRYYEQYF